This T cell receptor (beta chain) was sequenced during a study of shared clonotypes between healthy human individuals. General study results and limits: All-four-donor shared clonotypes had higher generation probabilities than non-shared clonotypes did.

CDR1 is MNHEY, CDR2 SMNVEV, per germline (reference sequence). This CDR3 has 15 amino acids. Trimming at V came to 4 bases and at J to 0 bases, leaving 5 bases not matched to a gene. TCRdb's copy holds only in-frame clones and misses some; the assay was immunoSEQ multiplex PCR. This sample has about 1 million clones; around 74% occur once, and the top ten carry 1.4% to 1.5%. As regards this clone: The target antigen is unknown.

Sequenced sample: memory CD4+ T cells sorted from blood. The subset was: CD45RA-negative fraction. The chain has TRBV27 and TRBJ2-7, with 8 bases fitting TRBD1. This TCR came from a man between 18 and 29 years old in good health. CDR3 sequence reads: CASSSSTGGSYEQYF. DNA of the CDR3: TGTGCCAGCAGTTCCAGCACAGGGGGCTCCTACGAGCAGTACTTC.